This section outlines one T cell receptor beta chain sequence together with its context. The repertoire was sequenced with immunoSEQ multiplex PCR; TCRdb's copy has only in-frame clones and lacks some. The profile shows hundreds of thousands of clones, 70% to 90% of them singletons. The length of the CDR3 is 14 residues. The germline V gene has CDR1 MGHRA and CDR2 YSYEKL. Deletions cut 1 base from V and 14 bases from J, with 18 bases between. This sample is part of a study of shared T cell receptors in the human thymus. This same sample was also taken into another study, of human thymus T cells. That study reports: Corrective heart surgery yielded resections, and these provided the thymus tissue.

This clonotype originated in a boy under two years old with a congenital heart defect. Source material: thymocytes. This rearrangement joins TRBV4-1 to TRBJ2-1; D may be TRBD2 (6 bases). CDR3 sequence (DNA): TGCGCCAGCAGCCAAGGACTAGATCCCCGAATGAAGTTCTTC. Protein product: CASSQGLDPRMKFF.